This entry lists 14 T cell receptor beta chains sequenced from one sample in a study of blood T cell repertoires in COVID-19. Method: immunoSEQ multiplex PCR; TCRdb's copy keeps in-frame clones and lacks some. The data contain a few hundred thousand clones, 86% of them singletons. Specimen: PBMCs or T cells enriched from blood (not recorded which). These TCRs come from a woman aged 40-49 years with acute COVID-19.

Regarding this clone: Additional DNA sequences in this sample encode the identical CDR3. This sequence joins TRBV5-1 and TRBJ1-2; D is unclear. Germline assignment: CDR1 SGHRS and CDR2 YFSETQ. V lost 1 base to trimming and J lost 2 bases, with 6 bases between them. The CDR3 has 13 residues. CDR3 region: CASSLSANYGYTF. The CDR3 DNA is TGCGCCAGCAGCTTGTCAGCGAACTATGGCTACACCTTC.

The chain joins TRBV5-4 to TRBJ2-1, with D perhaps matching TRBD1 (6 bases). The germline V gene has CDR1 SGHNT and CDR2 YYREEE (reference sequence). The CDR3 contains 15 residues. The V and J ends lost 0 bases and 7 bases respectively, with 14 bases between them. As DNA, the CDR3 is TGTGCCAGCAGCTTGGGATCGACAGGTGTAAATGAGCAGTTCTTC. Amino acid sequence: CASSLGSTGVNEQFF. The variable domain in full, with the rest retrieved from reference TRBV5-4 and TRBJ2-1, is ETGVTQSPTHLIKTRGQQVTLRCSSQSGHNTVSWYQQALGQGPQFIFQYYREEENGRGNFPPRFSGLQFPNYSSELNVNALELDDSALYLCASSLGSTGVNEQFFGPGTRLTVL.

The J gene is TRBJ1-4, the V gene TRBV11-3; D is unresolved. Trimming took off 0 bases at V and 5 bases at J, with 4 bases between the two ends. The CDR3 runs 13 residues. Germline-derived CDR1 and CDR2 are SGHNT and YENEEA. The CDR3 here is CASSLDVNEKLFF. In DNA, the CDR3 is TGTGCCAGCAGCTTAGACGTCAATGAAAAACTGTTTTTT.

The gene calls are TRBV5-5 and TRBJ2-7; D not certain. The CDR3 loop spans 12 amino acids. Germline-derived CDR1 and CDR2 are SGHKS and YYEKEE (reference sequence). Trimming took off 1 base at V and 4 bases at J, with 6 bases between the two ends. This CDR3 is CASSLTAYEQYF. As DNA, the CDR3 is TGTGCCAGCAGCTTGACAGCTTACGAGCAGTACTTC.

This sequence joins TRBV5-1 and TRBJ1-1; D is perhaps TRBD1 (6 bases). The germline V gene encodes CDR1 SGHRS and CDR2 YFSETQ. This CDR3 is built from 18 residues. The V end lost 0 bases, the J end lost 1 base, and 19 bases lay between the germline ends. The CDR3 DNA reads TGCGCCAGCAGCTTGGAAGTTGGGCGGGGGCGCGGGAACACTGAAGCTTTCTTT. It translates to CASSLEVGRGRGNTEAFF. The full variable domain, in which reference TRBV5-1 and TRBJ1-1 provide the parts outside the CDR3, is KAGVTQTPRYLIKTRGQQVTLSCSPISGHRSVSWYQQTPGQGLQFLFEYFSETQRNKGNFPGRFSGRQFSNSRSEMNVSTLELGDSALYLCASSLEVGRGRGNTEAFFGQGTRLTVV.

The chain has TRBV14 and TRBJ1-2; D is unclear. V shed 4 bases and J shed 4 bases, with 10 bases lying between them. The length of the CDR3 is 13 residues. The germline CDR1 and CDR2 sequences are SGHDN and FVKESK. The CDR3, as DNA: TGTGCCAGCAGCCCGGGAGTTAGCTATGGCTACACCTTC. This gives the protein CASSPGVSYGYTF.

The rearrangement links TRBV7-9 to TRBJ2-1; D might be TRBD2 (6 bases). There are 13 residues in the CDR3. Germline loops: CDR1 SEHNR, CDR2 FQNEAQ (reference sequence). V was clipped by 4 bases and J by 8 bases, with 12 bases between them. The CDR3 protein is CASSWLGTDEQFF. The CDR3 region has the DNA TGTGCCAGCAGCTGGCTAGGGACTGATGAGCAGTTCTTC.

The gene calls are TRBV27 and TRBJ1-5, with TRBD1 matching over 9 bases. Germline-derived CDR1 and CDR2 are MNHEY and SMNVEV (reference sequence). The CDR3 contains 17 residues. V lost 6 bases and J lost 1; bases outside the gene matches: 10. The CDR3 DNA sequence: TGTGCCAGCAGGCCGACAGGGGGGTGGGCGAGCAATCAGCCCCAGCATTTT. Amino acid sequence: CASRPTGGWASNQPQHF.

The gene calls are TRBV27 and TRBJ2-2, with 10 bases matching TRBD2. Trimming took 4 bases from V and 4 from J; bases not matched to a gene: 3. The CDR3 has 15 residues. The V gene's germline CDR1 is MNHEY and CDR2 SMNVEV (reference sequence). The DNA of the CDR3 is TGTGCCAGCAGTTCGAGCGGGGGGGCCACCGGGGAGCTGTTTTTT. This encodes CASSSSGGATGELFF.

The chain couples TRBV2 to TRBJ1-4; possibly TRBD1 for D (5 bases). This CDR3 region has 15 residues. Trimming took 4 bases from V and 8 from J, leaving 17 bases between them. CDR1 is SNHLY and CDR2 is FYNNEI in the germline V gene. The CDR3 loop reads CASSGLGGGREKLFF. The CDR3 DNA follows: TGTGCCAGCAGTGGACTCGGGGGTGGCAGGGAAAAACTGTTTTTT.

V usage is TRBV7-2 and J usage is TRBJ2-7; 7 bases are a match to TRBD1. The CDR3 runs 15 residues. From germline, CDR1 is SGHTA and CDR2 FQGNSA. After removal of 2 bases from V and 2 bases from J, the junction contained 6 bases not matched to a gene. Here the CDR3 reads CASSLTGTATYEQYF. In DNA form, the CDR3 reads TGTGCCAGCAGCTTAACCGGGACAGCCACCTACGAGCAGTACTTC.

The chain joins TRBV5-1 to TRBJ1-2; tentative D call: TRBD1 (6 bases). Germline V gives CDR1 SGHRS, CDR2 YFSETQ. V was cut by 0 bases and J by 4 bases, with 19 bases left in between. The CDR3 length is 17 residues. The CDR3 loop is CASSLAPRGAGSYGYTF. CDR3 nucleotides: TGCGCCAGCAGCTTGGCGCCTCGGGGGGCTGGGAGCTATGGCTACACCTTC. Full variable domain (rest looked up from reference TRBV5-1 and TRBJ1-2): KAGVTQTPRYLIKTRGQQVTLSCSPISGHRSVSWYQQTPGQGLQFLFEYFSETQRNKGNFPGRFSGRQFSNSRSEMNVSTLELGDSALYLCASSLAPRGAGSYGYTFGSGTRLTVV.

This chain uses TRBV28 with TRBJ2-7, with a weak D call TRBD2 (6 bases). Trimming cost V 4 bases and J 5 bases, with 6 bases left between them. Germline values: CDR1 MDHEN, CDR2 SYDVKM. The length of the CDR3 is 11 residues. DNA of the CDR3: TGTGCCAGCAGTTGGAGGGACGAGCAGTACTTC. This gives the protein CASSWRDEQYF.

The chain has TRBV11-3 and TRBJ2-2, with D possibly matching TRBD2 (8 bases). The CDR3 spans 17 residues. Germline CDR1 and CDR2: SGHNT and YENEEA. The ends were cut back, 1 base at V and 0 bases at J, with 12 bases in the middle. This CDR3 reads CASSLVAGTANTGELFF. The CDR3 DNA sequence: TGTGCCAGCAGCTTAGTAGCGGGGACAGCGAACACCGGGGAGCTGTTTTTT. Full variable domain (missing parts from reference TRBV11-3 and TRBJ2-2): EAGVVQSPRYKIIEKKQPVAFWCNPISGHNTLYWYLQNLGQGPELLIRYENEEAVDDSQLPKDRFSAERLKGVDSTLKIQPAELGDSAVYLCASSLVAGTANTGELFFGEGSRLTVL.